This T cell receptor beta chain was captured by sequencing in a study of Graves' ophthalmopathy and Graves' hyperthyroidism (dated by TCRdb to the late 2010s). Study-wide context: A patient counted as having stable hyperthyroidism if there was no progression to ophthalmopathy within 18 months of follow-up. To explore V-J signatures distinguishing ophthalmopathy from hyperthyroidism, a discovery set of 100 patients (about 44 ophthalmopathy, roughly 56 stable hyperthyroidism) was enrolled. To tell Graves' ophthalmopathy apart from Graves' hyperthyroidism, and to predict which patients would progress to ophthalmopathy, the study relied on TCR beta repertoire signatures. An independent validation cohort was composed of fewer than 20 hyperthyroidism patients and around 15 patients who later progressed from hyperthyroidism to ophthalmopathy. In total, 120 to 150 blood samples were TCR-sequenced: 40 to 45 ophthalmopathy, 80 or so hyperthyroidism and roughly 17 hyperthyroidism-to-ophthalmopathy patients. T-cell repertoires of thyroid tissue and blood were compared in more than five hyperthyroidism patients. Following sample collection, hyperthyroidism patients were given methimazole at a starting dose of 30 mg daily, and ophthalmopathy patients were given high-dose intravenous methylprednisolone.

The paper as a whole reports these results and caveats: In validation, the model predicted ophthalmopathy progression with roughly 68% sensitivity and roughly 72% specificity; approximately 12 predicted patients were CT-confirmed with GO in a median of around 6 months. Most expanded thyroid clonotypes with frequency above 0.001 were also detected in blood, suggesting blood repertoires may reflect the thyroid immune response. Sample size was not predetermined statistically, and investigators were not blinded to group allocation. Ophthalmopathy was separated from stable hyperthyroidism by the 13-signature model with roughly 87% sensitivity and around 81% specificity in cross-validation and with 80%/75% in the test set.

For repertoire sequencing, TCR beta CDR3 regions were amplified from RNA transcripts. A first-round RT-PCR used HTBI primers with the Qiagen OneStep RT-PCR kit, followed by a second-round multiplex PCR, size selection and purification. The libraries underwent paired-end sequencing with 100 bp reads on an Illumina HiSeq2000. The published analysis was carried out like this. SOAPnuke was used to process the reads, throwing out any read that had adapters, had uncalled bases, had a mean Phred below 15, or lacked an exact constant-primer or identifier match. COPE v1.2.5 was used to merge high-quality paired reads. Unique nucleotide sequences were defined as clonotypes and aligned to IMGT TRB V, D and J references using MiTCR v1.1. Only V-J combinations with frequency above 0.0001 were analysed, covering approximately 99% of repertoires. For each V-J combination, a TCR clonal expansion and chaos score was defined as F50 clonal expansion divided by the chaos observed in the TCRdist matrix. Welch's t-statistics and random forest were used to narrow the features down to 10 to 15 V-J combinations, which were then fed into a naive Bayes classifier. The similarity between thyroid and blood repertoires was quantified using the Morisita-Horn index. The public sequencing data were trimmed at Q25 with fastp and processed into clonotypes with MiXCR by TCRdb, which kept only in-frame beta chains. Every CDR3 protein is listed once, alongside the most common genes and DNA of its rows. These V and J calls rely on TCRdb rather than the paper's analysis. For this sample there are more than 1,000,000 distinct CDR3 sequences; about 35% appear just once. The leading ten clones occupy 11% of the sample.

The hyperthyroidism patients were 18 to 65 years old and newly diagnosed, with a disease duration of less than 2 months. Patients were excluded if they had other autoimmune diseases, uncontrolled infections, pregnancy or lactation. Diagnosis relied on clinical symptoms, serum thyroxine, TRAb, thyroid ultrasound and orbital computed tomography. Total RNA was extracted with Trizol reagent and quality-checked on an Agilent 2100 Bioanalyzer. As concerns this clonotype: Its antigen target is currently unknown. A much larger clone lies one base from this, so it may be a read error.

The source is an adult man with Graves' hyperthyroidism. Material for sequencing was peripheral blood or thyroid tissue (not recorded which).

This receptor has the CDR3 CAISTDRGAYEQYF. The base sequence is TGTGCCATCAGTACGGACAGGGGAGCCTACGAGCAGTACTTC. This sequence uses TRBV10-3 and TRBJ2-7, with 9 bases in between that match TRBD1. V is cut back by 5 bases and J by 2 bases, with 4 bases in the junction unmatched. The CDR3, cysteine through phenylalanine, is 14 amino acids long. CDR3 DNA is the only sequence kept; it has 42 bases, read in frame from the first base. Per the germline V gene, ENHRY is the CDR1 and SYGVKD is the CDR2.